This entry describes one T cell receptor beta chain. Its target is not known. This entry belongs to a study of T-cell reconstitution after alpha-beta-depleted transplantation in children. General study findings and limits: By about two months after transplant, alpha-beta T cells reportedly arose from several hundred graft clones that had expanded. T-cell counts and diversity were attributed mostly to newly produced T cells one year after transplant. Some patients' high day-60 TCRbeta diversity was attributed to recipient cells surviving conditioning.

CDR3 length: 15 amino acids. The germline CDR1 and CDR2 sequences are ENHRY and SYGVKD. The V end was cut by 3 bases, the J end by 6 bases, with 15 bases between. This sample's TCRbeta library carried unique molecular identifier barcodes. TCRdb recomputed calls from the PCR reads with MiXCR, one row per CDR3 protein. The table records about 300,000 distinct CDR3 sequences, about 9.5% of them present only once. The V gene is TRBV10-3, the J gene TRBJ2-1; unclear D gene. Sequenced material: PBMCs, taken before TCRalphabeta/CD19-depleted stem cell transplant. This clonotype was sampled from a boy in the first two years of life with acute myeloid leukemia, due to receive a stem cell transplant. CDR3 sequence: CAISDSPDLVNEQFF. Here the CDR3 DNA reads TGTGCCATCAGTGATTCCCCGGACCTCGTCAATGAGCAGTTCTTC.